The entry below describes one T cell receptor (beta chain). The sample is drawn from a study of shared clonotypes between healthy human individuals. The V segment lost 0 bases and the J segment 7 bases; nucleotides outside the gene matches: 6. The CDR3 runs 16 residues. The germline CDR1 and CDR2 sequences are SGHRS and YFSETQ. Sequenced by immunoSEQ multiplex PCR; TCRdb stores in-frame clones only, minus some. This sample has under 1,100,000 clones, with approximately 78% found just once. The sequence derives from a young man in good health. Some clones in this sample may be carry-over from other donors' samples. Specimen: memory CD4+ T cells from PBMCs. Subset reported: CD45RA-negative fraction. The gene calls are TRBV5-1 and TRBJ2-2; TRBD2 matches 10 bases. The CDR3 DNA follows: TGCGCCAGCAGCTTGGCGGCTAGCGGGAGTGGCGGGGAGCTGTTTTTT. This encodes CASSLAASGSGGELFF.